Shown below are 20 T cell receptor beta chains from a single sample sequenced in a study of cytomegalovirus exposure and HLA in healthy donors. Data came from immunoSEQ multiplex PCR; TCRdb stores just in-frame clones and leaves some out. The sample consists of 100,000 or so clones, around 83% of them appearing once. Sample: PBMCs. The receptors were gathered from a woman under 30 in good health and CMV-seropositive.

The V call is TRBV5-8, the J call TRBJ2-7, with a weak D call TRBD1 (5 bases). Trimming took 4 bases from V and 0 from J, leaving 14 bases between them. CDR3 length: 15 amino acids. In germline, CDR1 is SGHTS, CDR2 YDEGEE. The CDR3 is CASSLRTLSSYEQYF. As DNA, the CDR3 is TGTGCCAGCAGCCTAAGGACACTTAGCTCCTACGAGCAGTACTTC.

The genes are TRBV2 and TRBJ2-7, with TRBD2 matching over 13 bases. V shed 5 bases, J shed 5 bases, and the junction held 6 bases outside the gene matches. The CDR3 runs to 15 residues. Germline V lookup: CDR1 SNHLY, CDR2 FYNNEI. The CDR3 reads CASSTSGGAINEQYF. CDR3 bases: TGTGCCAGCAGTACTAGCGGGGGGGCAATCAACGAGCAGTACTTC.

The J gene is TRBJ1-1, the V gene TRBV19, with D tentatively TRBD1 (5 bases). The V and J ends lost 3 bases and 7 bases respectively, with 15 bases between them. CDR3 length equals 14 residues. Germline V gene lookup returns CDR1 LNHDA and CDR2 SQIVND (reference sequence). The CDR3 DNA is TGTGCCAGTAGTATTGAGGGACTAAGGCGTGAAGCTTTCTTT. Translated, it gives CASSIEGLRREAFF.

The gene calls are TRBV19 and TRBJ2-2, with D possibly matching TRBD2 (5 bases). This CDR3 region has 15 residues. The germline CDR1 and CDR2 sequences are LNHDA and SQIVND (reference sequence). Deletions cut 3 bases from V and 5 bases from J, with 13 bases between. The CDR3 region has the DNA TGTGCCAGTAGTATTTTCCGGGGTCGGACCGGGGAGCTGTTTTTT. Its translation is CASSIFRGRTGELFF.

J is TRBJ1-2 and V is TRBV27; 11 bases map to TRBD1. Trimming cost V 4 bases and J 5 bases; bases outside gene matches: 6. Germline V gives CDR1 MNHEY, CDR2 SMNVEV (reference sequence). The CDR3 is made up of 15 amino acids. The CDR3 bases are TGTGCCAGCAGTTCAGGACAGGGGGCCGTATATGGCTACACCTTC. Its protein is CASSSGQGAVYGYTF.

The rearrangement links TRBV6-5 to TRBJ1-5; the D gene is possibly TRBD1 (5 bases). The CDR3 extends over 15 amino acids. V was clipped by 4 bases and J by 4 bases, with 14 bases between them. Germline values: CDR1 MNHEY, CDR2 SVGAGI. In DNA form, the CDR3 reads TGTGCCAGCAGTTTGGGGCCCGGGCCTAATCAGCCCCAGCATTTT. Amino acids: CASSLGPGPNQPQHF.

The chain combines TRBV19 with TRBJ2-7; TRBD1 agrees at 9 bases. The germline V gene has CDR1 LNHDA and CDR2 SQIVND (reference sequence). Trimming took 5 bases from V and 7 from J; bases not matched to a gene: 9. The CDR3 sequence is 14 residues long. CDR3 in amino acids: CASSANRGPREQYF. DNA of the CDR3: TGTGCCAGTAGTGCCAACAGGGGGCCGAGAGAGCAGTACTTC. The entire variable domain, with the rest obtained from reference TRBV19 and TRBJ2-7, is as follows: DGGITQSPKYLFRKEGQNVTLSCEQNLNHDAMYWYRQDPGQGLRLIYYSQIVNDFQKGDIAEGYSVSREKKESFPLTVTSAQKNPTAFYLCASSANRGPREQYFGPGTRLTVT.

The J gene is TRBJ1-1, the V gene TRBV19, with D perhaps matching TRBD1 (5 bases). The V end was cut by 2 bases, the J end by 5 bases, with 24 bases between. From germline, CDR1 is LNHDA and CDR2 SQIVND (reference sequence). The CDR3 has 18 residues. The CDR3 is CASSITPLIYQGGTEAFF. Written as DNA, the CDR3 is TGTGCCAGTAGTATAACCCCTCTCATCTATCAGGGAGGGACTGAAGCTTTCTTT.

The chain recombines TRBV19 with TRBJ1-2, with TRBD1 as a possible D gene (6 bases). Looked up from germline, CDR1 is LNHDA and CDR2 is SQIVND (reference sequence). Between the trimmed V and J ends, which lost 6 bases and 0 bases, there was a span of 17 bases. This CDR3 is built from 16 residues. The CDR3 reads CASRKTPTGPNYGYTF. The CDR3 bases are TGTGCCAGTAGGAAAACGCCGACAGGACCTAACTATGGCTACACCTTC.

The chain is built from TRBV19 and TRBJ1-3; 9 nucleotides agree with TRBD1. The junction had 7 bases not matched to a gene; V was cut back by 6 bases and J by 4 bases. Germline V CDR1 and CDR2: LNHDA, SQIVND (reference sequence). The CDR3 totals 15 residues. CDR3 coding DNA: TGTGCCAGTAGGAACAGGGGGCCACCCGGAAACACCATATATTTT. It yields the protein CASRNRGPPGNTIYF.

The chain employs TRBV11-2 and TRBJ1-3, with 9 bases aligning to TRBD1. Germline V gives CDR1 SGHAT, CDR2 FQNNGV. This CDR3 has 15 residues. Unmatched junction bases numbered 8, after V lost 7 bases and J lost 4 bases. CDR3 DNA: TGTGCCAGCACGGGCAACAGGGGGCTGGGAAACACCATATATTTT. Its protein is CASTGNRGLGNTIYF. The variable domain in full, completed from reference TRBV11-2 and TRBJ1-3, reads EAGVAQSPRYKIIEKRQSVAFWCNPISGHATLYWYQQILGQGPKLLIQFQNNGVVDDSQLPKDRFSAERLKGVDSTLKIQPAKLEDSAVYLCASTGNRGLGNTIYFGEGSWLTVV.

The CDR3 region is CASSARWNEQFF. CDR3 nucleotide sequence: TGTGCCAGCAGCGCCCGGTGGAATGAGCAGTTCTTC. The chain links TRBV9 to TRBJ2-1; D is unresolved. From germline, CDR1 is SGDLS and CDR2 YYNGEE. Between the trimmed V and J ends, which lost 3 bases and 7 bases, there was a span of 8 bases. This CDR3 is 12 amino acids long.

The chain combines TRBV18 with TRBJ1-5; D remains ambiguous. Between the trimmed V and J ends, which lost 6 bases and 0 bases, there was a span of 9 bases. The CDR3 extends over 14 amino acids. CDR1 KGHSH and CDR2 LQKENI come from the germline V gene. Written as DNA, the CDR3 is TGTGCCAGCTCGGCGACAAATAGCAATCAGCCCCAGCATTTT. Its translation: CASSATNSNQPQHF. Filled out from reference TRBV18 and TRBJ1-5, the complete variable domain reads NAGVMQNPRHLVRRRGQEARLRCSPMKGHSHVYWYRQLPEEGLKFMVYLQKENIIDESGMPKERFSAEFPKEGPSILRIQQVVRGDSAAYFCASSATNSNQPQHFGDGTRLSIL.

This chain connects TRBV18 to TRBJ2-1; possible D gene TRBD1, 6 bases. Germline-derived CDR1 and CDR2 are KGHSH and LQKENI. The CDR3 covers 16 residues. V lost 2 bases, J lost 4 bases, and 15 bases lay in between. As DNA, the CDR3 is TGTGCCAGCTCACCAAAGAATAGGACAGAATACAATGAGCAGTTCTTC. Its protein is CASSPKNRTEYNEQFF.

The rearrangement joins TRBV28 to TRBJ1-6; a possible D gene is TRBD1 (6 bases). This CDR3 is 15 amino acids long. Germline values: CDR1 MDHEN, CDR2 SYDVKM. V lost 5 bases and J lost 7, with 15 bases in between. The CDR3 sequence is CASSVSRGRNSPLHF. CDR3 nucleotides: TGTGCCAGCAGTGTATCCAGGGGAAGGAATTCACCCCTCCACTTT.

This clone appeared once. This rearrangement joins TRBV20-1 to TRBJ1-1; TRBD1 might be the D (5 bases). The CDR3 is 11 residues long. Germline V gene sequence: CDR1 DFQATT, CDR2 SNEGSKA (reference sequence). V gave up 6 bases and J gave up 10 bases, with 15 bases separating them. The CDR3 region is CSALGAGRAFF. Written as DNA, the CDR3 is TGCAGTGCCCTAGGGGCGGGGAGAGCTTTCTTT.

The chain is built from TRBV7-6 and TRBJ1-5, with a weak D call TRBD1 (5 bases). Germline assignment: CDR1 SGHVS and CDR2 FNYEAQ. V shed 5 bases and J shed 0 bases, with 17 bases lying between them. CDR3 size: 17 residues. In nucleotides, the CDR3 is TGTGCCAGCAGCCCGGGAGACACAGGACCTAGCAATCAGCCCCAGCATTTT. Its protein product is CASSPGDTGPSNQPQHF.

The CDR3, as DNA: TGTGCCAGCAGCGACAGGGGTTGGGGCTACACCTTC. This encodes CASSDRGWGYTF. The chain employs TRBV6-5 and TRBJ1-2, with 8 bases aligning to TRBD1. Germline lookup yields CDR1 MNHEY and CDR2 SVGAGI. This CDR3 region has 12 residues. The V and J ends lost 6 bases and 8 bases, in that order; junction bases with no gene match: 5.

The rearrangement joins TRBV19 to TRBJ1-6, with TRBD1 matching 8 bases. Germline V lookup: CDR1 LNHDA, CDR2 SQIVND (reference sequence). J lost 7 bases, V lost 10 bases, and 6 bases had no gene match. The CDR3 consists of 13 residues. The CDR3 spells CATRTGRNSPLHF. In nucleotides, the CDR3 is TGTGCCACCCGGACAGGGAGGAATTCACCCCTCCACTTT.

The genes are TRBV5-4 and TRBJ2-6; 7 bases align to TRBD2. The CDR3 totals 18 residues. The V segment lost 5 bases and the J segment 2 bases; nucleotides outside the gene matches: 13. The V gene's germline CDR1 is SGHNT and CDR2 YYREEE (reference sequence). The CDR3 DNA is TGTGCCAGCAGGGGCACCAAAGGGGAGGGTCCTGGGGCCAACGTCCTGACTTTC. Translating gives CASRGTKGEGPGANVLTF.